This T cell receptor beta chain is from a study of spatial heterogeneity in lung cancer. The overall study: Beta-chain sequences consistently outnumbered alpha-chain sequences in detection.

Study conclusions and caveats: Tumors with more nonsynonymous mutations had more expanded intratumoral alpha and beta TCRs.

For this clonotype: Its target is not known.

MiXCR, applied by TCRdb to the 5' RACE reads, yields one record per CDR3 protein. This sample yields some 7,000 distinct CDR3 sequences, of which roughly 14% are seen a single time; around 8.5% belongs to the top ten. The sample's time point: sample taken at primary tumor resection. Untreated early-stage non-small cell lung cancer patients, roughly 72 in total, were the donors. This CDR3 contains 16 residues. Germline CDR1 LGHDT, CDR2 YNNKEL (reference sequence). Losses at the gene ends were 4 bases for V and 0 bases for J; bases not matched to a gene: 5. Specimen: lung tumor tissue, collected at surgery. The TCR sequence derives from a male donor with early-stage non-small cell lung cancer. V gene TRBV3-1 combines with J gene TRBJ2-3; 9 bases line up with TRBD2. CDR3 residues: CASSLRTSVSTDTQYF. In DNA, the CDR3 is TGTGCCAGCAGCCTAAGGACTAGCGTGAGCACAGATACGCAGTATTTT.